These 8 T cell receptor beta chains originate from one sample sequenced in a study of blood T cell repertoires in COVID-19. Sequenced by immunoSEQ multiplex PCR; TCRdb stores in-frame clones only, minus some. The repertoire consists of 300,000 to 350,000 clones, with approximately 86% occurring once and the leading ten covering roughly 4.2%. The sequenced sample consisted of PBMCs or T cells enriched from blood (not recorded which). These receptors came from a woman aged 40-49 years with acute COVID-19.

J is TRBJ2-1 and V is TRBV19; 11 positions agree with TRBD2. The germline gives CDR1 LNHDA, CDR2 SQIVND (reference sequence). There are 17 residues in the CDR3. Germline trimming cut 4 bases from V and 7 bases from J; bases unmatched to any gene: 12. DNA for the CDR3: TGTGCCAGTAGTACGGAGACTAGCGGGACCGCCAAGAATGAGCAGTTCTTC. Residues: CASSTETSGTAKNEQFF.

The chain combines TRBV4-2 with TRBJ2-3; TRBD2 matches at 13 bases. Per germline, CDR1 LGHNA and CDR2 YNFKEQ. Trimming cost V 4 bases and J 6 bases; bases outside gene matches: 10. The CDR3 covers 17 residues. The CDR3 coding sequence is TGTGCCAGCAGCCGGGTGGGGACTAGCGGGGACCGGGATACGCAGTATTTT. Its protein product is CASSRVGTSGDRDTQYF.

This rearrangement joins TRBV4-3 to TRBJ1-5, with unresolved D. The ends were cut back, 3 bases at V and 4 bases at J, with 16 bases in the middle. Germline V gives CDR1 LGHNA, CDR2 YSLEER. CDR3 length: 16 amino acids. CDR3 region: CASSHPAKERNQPQHF. The DNA of the CDR3 is TGCGCCAGCAGCCATCCCGCAAAGGAGAGGAATCAGCCCCAGCATTTT.

V gene TRBV2 combines with J gene TRBJ2-1; maybe TRBD2 (6 bases). In germline, CDR1 is SNHLY, CDR2 FYNNEI. The germline V and J ends were trimmed by 5 bases and 0 bases, with 8 bases remaining between them. The CDR3 totals 14 residues. CDR3 protein: CASSLGGSYNEQFF. CDR3 bases: TGTGCCAGCAGTCTCGGGGGCTCCTACAATGAGCAGTTCTTC.

The chain carries TRBV28 and TRBJ2-7; 7 bases are a match to TRBD1. V trimming: 4 bases; J trimming: 2 bases; junction bases outside the gene matches: 5. The CDR3 runs 14 residues. Germline CDR1 MDHEN, CDR2 SYDVKM. In DNA, the CDR3 is TGTGCCAGCAGTTCAGGACAGGTACCCTACGAGCAGTACTTC. It yields the protein CASSSGQVPYEQYF.

The chain employs TRBV10-3 and TRBJ2-2, with 7 bases aligning to TRBD1. Germline-derived CDR1 and CDR2 are ENHRY and SYGVKD. This CDR3 spans 14 amino acids. V lost 10 bases, J lost 4 bases, and 9 bases stayed unmatched. CDR3 bases: TGTGCCACCGATCAGACAGGGATCACCGGGGAGCTGTTTTTT. Translation: CATDQTGITGELFF.

The rearrangement uses TRBV27 and TRBJ1-3; no clear D. The V gene's germline CDR1 is MNHEY and CDR2 SMNVEV (reference sequence). The CDR3 totals 13 residues. V lost 4 bases to trimming and J lost 0 bases, with 4 bases between them. DNA for the CDR3: TGTGCCAGCAGTTCCCTCTCTGGAAACACCATATATTTT. Protein sequence: CASSSLSGNTIYF.

There are a few counts of this clone. Other DNA sequences in this specimen translate into the identical CDR3. The J gene is TRBJ2-7, the V gene TRBV9; D unresolved. Trimming stripped 0 bases from V and 3 bases from J, with 13 bases between. The CDR3 is made up of 15 amino acids. Looked up from germline, CDR1 is SGDLS and CDR2 is YYNGEE. This chain's CDR3 is CASSVDPSPLYEQYF. The DNA for the CDR3 is TGTGCCAGCAGCGTAGATCCTTCTCCCCTCTACGAGCAGTACTTC.